One sample yielded the 4 T cell receptor beta chains listed below, sequenced in a study of regulatory T cells in long-lasting Graves disease. Documented time point: persistent/refractory GD, antithyroid drugs over 5 years with positive TRAb. TCR sequences were obtained from RNA taken from PBMCs. Arm-PCR of CDR3 regions and iRepertoire HTBI primers were used to build TCR beta libraries. TCRdb recomputed calls from the multiplex PCR reads with MiXCR, one row per CDR3 protein. In the table there are over 450,000 distinct CDR3 sequences, 20% to 25% of which are singletons. The source was peripheral blood mononuclear cells (PBMCs), collected when the disease was refractory, from a patient treated with antithyroid drugs. These receptors were obtained from a female donor with Graves disease.

This chain connects TRBV7-9 to TRBJ2-5; TRBD1 is a possible D gene (5 bases). V was pared by 5 bases and J by 5 bases, with 9 bases between. The CDR3 length is 12 residues. Germline-derived CDR1 and CDR2 are SEHNR and FQNEAQ (reference sequence). In nucleotides, the CDR3 is TGTGCCAGCAGCATGGGGCTCGAGACCCAGTACTTC. Protein sequence: CASSMGLETQYF.

This clonotype came up many times. CDR3: CSARDPSGSPRETQYF. The CDR3 coding sequence is TGCAGTGCAAGGGACCCAAGCGGATCCCCCCGTGAGACCCAGTACTTC. This chain uses TRBV20-1 with TRBJ2-5, with D possibly called TRBD1 or TRBD2 (5 bases each). This CDR3 is 16 amino acids long. Germline V gene sequence: CDR1 DFQATT, CDR2 SNEGSKA (reference sequence). V lost 6 bases and J lost 5, with 25 bases in between.

The CDR3 spells CASSLDYRDRTQYF. The DNA of the CDR3 is TGTGCCAGCAGCTTAGACTACCGGGACAGAACCCAGTACTTC. The V call is TRBV11-3, the J call TRBJ2-5, with TRBD1 matching 7 bases. The CDR3 has 14 amino acids. V lost 0 bases to trimming and J lost 8 bases; unmatched junction nucleotides: 6. Germline V CDR1 and CDR2: SGHNT, YENEEA.

This clonotype showed up many times. The chain is built from TRBV12-5 and TRBJ2-7; D not certain. The V end was cut by 6 bases, the J end by 7 bases, with 10 bases between. CDR1 and CDR2 from the germline V gene are LGHNT and FRNRAP. CDR3 length equals 11 residues. The CDR3 region has the DNA TGTGCTAGTGGATGGAAGACTGAGCAGTACTTC. It translates to CASGWKTEQYF.